These 10 T cell receptor beta chains were all obtained from the same sample, sequenced in a study of blood T cell repertoires in COVID-19. Method: immunoSEQ multiplex PCR; TCRdb's copy keeps in-frame clones and lacks some. Here the sample spans approximately 250,000 clones, 70% to 90% being singletons. Sequencing used PBMCs or T cells enriched from blood (not recorded which). The receptors come from an older woman in a cohort exposed to, infected with or recovered from COVID-19 (not recorded which).

The CDR3, as DNA: TGTGCCAGCAGCTTAGCCTACAATCAGCCCCAGCATTTT. This encodes CASSLAYNQPQHF. This sequence joins TRBV7-2 and TRBJ1-5; D is unclear. Between the trimmed V and J ends, which lost 0 bases and 3 bases, there was a span of 3 bases. CDR3 size: 13 residues. In germline, CDR1 is SGHTA, CDR2 FQGNSA.

The V gene is TRBV7-9, the J gene TRBJ2-2, with TRBD1 as a possible D gene (6 bases). The germline gives CDR1 SEHNR, CDR2 FQNEAQ (reference sequence). V was trimmed by 5 bases and J by 1 base, leaving 14 bases between them. The CDR3 consists of 16 residues. In DNA, the CDR3 is TGTGCCAGCAGCCGATTCCGGGACAAGAACACCGGGGAGCTGTTTTTT. Translation: CASSRFRDKNTGELFF.

In nucleotides, the CDR3 is TGTGCCAGTAGTATTGAAGGGGCGCTAGCCAAAAACATTCAGTACTTC. Its protein product is CASSIEGALAKNIQYF. This rearrangement joins TRBV19 to TRBJ2-4; TRBD1 might be the D (5 bases). Germline lookup yields CDR1 LNHDA and CDR2 SQIVND (reference sequence). This CDR3 is built from 16 residues. V lost 3 bases and J 0 bases, leaving 12 bases between the germline ends.

Written as DNA, the CDR3 is TGTGCCAGCAGAGAATCCATTGACAGGGTAAATCAGCCCCAGCATTTT. Amino acids: CASRESIDRVNQPQHF. This chain connects TRBV2 to TRBJ1-5; 7 bases match TRBD1. Losses at the gene ends were 6 bases for V and 4 bases for J; bases not matched to a gene: 12. The CDR3 is 16 residues long. Germline lookup yields CDR1 SNHLY and CDR2 FYNNEI.

This clone was recorded once. The chain has TRBV10-3 and TRBJ2-7; 8 bases map to TRBD2. With 4 bases clipped from V and 3 bases from J, the junction kept 5 bases outside the gene matches. The CDR3 extends over 14 amino acids. The V gene's germline CDR1 is ENHRY and CDR2 SYGVKD. CDR3 DNA sequence: TGTGCCATCAGTGGCAGCGGGAGTAACTACGAGCAGTACTTC. Its protein product is CAISGSGSNYEQYF.

This chain links TRBV30 with TRBJ1-4; no clear D. The germline V gene has CDR1 GTSNPN and CDR2 SVGIG (reference sequence). Between the trimmed V and J ends, which lost 2 bases and 3 bases, there was a span of 7 bases. The CDR3 is 13 amino acids. The CDR3 is CAWSRIANEKLFF. DNA of the CDR3: TGTGCCTGGAGTAGAATAGCTAATGAAAAACTGTTTTTT.

The chain uses TRBV4-2 and TRBJ2-1, with 9 bases matching TRBD2. The CDR3 consists of 18 residues. Per the germline V gene, CDR1 is LGHNA and CDR2 is YNFKEQ. Trimming removed 1 base from V and 4 bases from J; junction bases left unmatched: 11. The CDR3 is CASSQGLAGVTGYNEQFF. The CDR3 region has the DNA TGTGCCAGCAGCCAAGGATTAGCGGGAGTAACCGGATACAATGAGCAGTTCTTC.

V usage is TRBV7-2 and J usage is TRBJ2-2, with 10 nucleotides matching TRBD2. V trimming: 4 bases; J trimming: 7 bases; junction bases outside the gene matches: 9. Germline CDR1 and CDR2: SGHTA and FQGNSA. The CDR3 covers 16 residues. Here the CDR3 reads CASSSSGRRLVGELFF. The DNA of the CDR3 is TGTGCCAGCAGCTCTAGCGGGAGAAGATTGGTCGGGGAGCTGTTTTTT.

CDR3 protein: CASSHPPWGAGGPGPLETQYF. The CDR3 coding sequence is TGCGCCAGCAGCCATCCCCCCTGGGGGGCGGGAGGGCCGGGGCCCTTAGAGACCCAGTACTTC. The gene calls are TRBV4-1 and TRBJ2-5; TRBD2 matches at 9 bases. This CDR3 is 21 amino acids long. The germline V gene encodes CDR1 MGHRA and CDR2 YSYEKL. The J segment lost 4 bases and the V segment lost 3 bases, leaving 24 bases of the junction unmatched.

This chain joins TRBV5-4 and TRBJ1-4, with D unclear. There are 16 residues in the CDR3. Germline CDR1 and CDR2: SGHNT and YYREEE (reference sequence). The V end was cut by 3 bases, the J end by 7 bases, with 19 bases between. CDR3 loop: CASSSFRGVGSEKLFF. The CDR3, as DNA: TGTGCCAGCAGCTCGTTCCGCGGGGTAGGCTCTGAAAAACTGTTTTTT.